This T cell receptor (beta chain) was identified during a study of cytomegalovirus exposure and HLA in healthy donors. Study conclusions and caveats: Across donors, most TCRs were seen rarely, yet some public ones were widespread.

The PCR was carried out with 60 Vbeta primers and 13 Jbeta primers. Sequencing was performed with immunoSEQ multiplex PCR; in TCRdb, only in-frame clones are kept and a portion is missing. The table lists 130,000 to 150,000 clones, about 84% of them singletons, with approximately 2.5% in the top ten. The V end lost 7 bases, the J end lost 5 bases, and 17 bases lay between the germline ends. Germline V gene data show CDR1 as SNHLY and CDR2 as FYNNEI. The CDR3 sequence is 14 residues long. On this clone itself: Its antigen is not known.

The gene calls are TRBV2 and TRBJ1-1; D gene unclear. Sequenced material: PBMCs. The receptor comes from a woman younger than 30 in good health and CMV-seropositive. This CDR3 is CASMTDGGGTEAFF. Here the CDR3 DNA reads TGTGCCAGCATGACTGACGGAGGAGGGACTGAAGCTTTCTTT.